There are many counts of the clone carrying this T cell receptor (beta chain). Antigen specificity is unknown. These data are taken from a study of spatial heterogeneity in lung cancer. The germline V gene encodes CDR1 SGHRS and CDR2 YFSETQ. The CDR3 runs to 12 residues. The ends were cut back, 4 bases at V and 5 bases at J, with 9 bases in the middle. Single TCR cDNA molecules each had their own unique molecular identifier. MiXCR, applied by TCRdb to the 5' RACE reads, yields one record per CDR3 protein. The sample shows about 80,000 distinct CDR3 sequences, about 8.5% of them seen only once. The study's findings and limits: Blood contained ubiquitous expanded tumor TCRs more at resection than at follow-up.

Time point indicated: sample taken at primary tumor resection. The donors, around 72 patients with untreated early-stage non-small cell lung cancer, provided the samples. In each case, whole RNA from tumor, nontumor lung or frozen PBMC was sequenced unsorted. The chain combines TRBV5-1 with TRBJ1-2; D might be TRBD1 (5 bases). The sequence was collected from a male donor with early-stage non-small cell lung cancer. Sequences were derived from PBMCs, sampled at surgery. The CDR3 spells CASSPTDYGYTF. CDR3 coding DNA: TGCGCCAGCAGCCCGACAGATTATGGCTACACCTTC.